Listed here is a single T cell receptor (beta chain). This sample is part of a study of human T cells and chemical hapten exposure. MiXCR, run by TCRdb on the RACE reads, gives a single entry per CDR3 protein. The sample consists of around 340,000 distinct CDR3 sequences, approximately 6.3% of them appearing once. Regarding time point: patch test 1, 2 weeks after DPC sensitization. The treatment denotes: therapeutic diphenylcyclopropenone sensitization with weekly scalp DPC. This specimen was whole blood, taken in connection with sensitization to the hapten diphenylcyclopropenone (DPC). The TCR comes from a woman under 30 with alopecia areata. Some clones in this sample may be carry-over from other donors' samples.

CDR3 DNA sequence: TGTGCCAGCCGACGCGATGGTGGCTACACCTTC. It specifies CASRRDGGYTF. The chain links TRBV28 to TRBJ1-2, with D hard to call. Deletions cut 8 bases from V and 7 bases from J, with 11 bases between. The CDR3 consists of 11 residues. From germline, CDR1 is MDHEN and CDR2 SYDVKM.